Included here is one TCR beta chain sequence, with context. Its specificity is unknown. At the time of sampling, donors were nominally healthy, though unrecorded immune exposures were likely. The junction had 3 bases not matched to a gene; V was cut back by 0 bases and J by 4 bases. This CDR3 comprises 15 residues. CDR1 SGHAT and CDR2 FQNNGV come from the germline V gene. This record belongs to a study of cytomegalovirus exposure and HLA in healthy donors. Study observations and caveats: Roughly uniform sequencing depth across donors was assumed, possibly incorrectly.

The PCR contained 60 Vbeta and 13 Jbeta primers. TCRdb's table, derived via immunoSEQ multiplex PCR, lists solely in-frame clones and lacks some. The data contain approximately 170,000 clones, 85% of them singletons. The V gene is TRBV11-2, the J gene TRBJ2-5; 9 nucleotides align to TRBD1. Sequencing was performed on PBMCs. This receptor was identified in a man aged 25 to 40 in good health and CMV-seropositive. The chain's CDR3 is CASSLDDRGRETQYF. In DNA form, the CDR3 reads TGTGCCAGCAGCTTAGATGACAGGGGGAGAGAGACCCAGTACTTC.